The rows below give T cell receptor beta chains drawn from one sample of a study of CD8 T cells in ankylosing spondylitis. TCRdb re-derived calls from the 5' RACE reads in MiXCR, one entry per CDR3 protein. The table includes roughly 700,000 distinct CDR3 sequences, 15% to 20% detected once. Sample: blood, either unsorted or a sorted T cell fraction (not recorded which). The receptors were gathered from a male donor with ankylosing spondylitis. CDR3s include the opening cysteine and the closing phenylalanine or tryptophan. Fields, in order: CDR3 protein, CDR3 DNA, clone size, D gene, V gene, J gene. D genes are given only for firm matches. Some rows mark clone size as missing; the rest say once, few, many or name a class of expanded clone.

CASSPPPGRMNTEAFF	TGCGCCAGCAGCCCTCCCCCAGGGCGGATGAACACTGAAGCTTTCTTT	NA	NA	TRBV5-1	TRBJ1-1
CASSLRQPDTQYF	TGCGCCAGCAGCTTGAGGCAGCCAGATACGCAGTATTTT	many	NA	TRBV5-1	TRBJ2-3
CASSLGDLVTEERF	TGCGCCAGCAGCTTGGGGGACCTCGTGACGGAGGAGCGATTC	few	NA	TRBV5-1	TRBJ2-1
CASSVRPDSAAEQYF	TGTGCCAGCAGCGTCAGACCGGACTCAGCCGCCGAGCAGTACTTC	many	NA	TRBV9	TRBJ2-7
CSARGGASYGYTF	TGCAGTGCTAGAGGCGGGGCGAGCTATGGCTACACCTTC	NA	NA	TRBV20-1	TRBJ1-2
CSARDLEGGKGEKLFF	TGCAGTGCTAGAGATCTGGAAGGGGGTAAAGGGGAAAAACTGTTTTTT	NA	NA	TRBV20-1	TRBJ1-4
CASSFLGTDAQAFF	TGCGCCAGCAGCTTTCTCGGGACGGATGCACAAGCTTTCTTT	few	NA	TRBV5-1	TRBJ1-1
CASNPYSGGETQYF	TGTGCCAGCAACCCCTATAGCGGTGGGGAGACCCAGTACTTC	NA	NA	TRBV7-8	TRBJ2-5
CASSLDGPYGYTF	TGTGCCAGCAGCCTAGACGGACCGTATGGCTACACCTTC	NA	NA	TRBV11-2	TRBJ1-2
CASSSRQGKAYYGYTF	TGCGCCAGCAGCTCCCGACAGGGGAAGGCTTACTATGGCTACACCTTC	few	TRBD1	TRBV5-1	TRBJ1-2
CASSPPTSGSYEQYF	TGTGCCAGCAGCCCACCGACTAGCGGGAGCTACGAGCAGTACTTC	few	TRBD2	TRBV11-2	TRBJ2-7
CASSTGTSDSFF	TGTGCCAGCAGCACCGGGACTAGCGACTCATTCTTC	few	TRBD2	TRBV7-9	TRBJ2-1
CSVLAGRTQFF	TGCAGCGTACTAGCCGGGAGAACGCAGTTCTTC	few	NA	TRBV29-1	TRBJ2-1
CASSHTKNIQYF	TGTGCATCATCCCACACCAAAAACATTCAGTACTTC	NA	NA	TRBV28	TRBJ2-4
CASSTPGLAEITGELFF	TGTGCCAGCAGTACCCCCGGACTAGCGGAAATCACCGGGGAGCTGTTTTTT	many	TRBD2	TRBV12-3/TRBV12-4	TRBJ2-2
CSAGGQSSSGNTIYF	TGCAGTGCTGGGGGACAGTCGAGCTCTGGAAACACCATATATTTT	many	TRBD1	TRBV20-1	TRBJ1-3
CSGAGQRNNSPLHF	TGCAGTGGGGCGGGCCAGCGTAATAATTCACCCCTCCACTTT	many	NA	TRBV20-1	TRBJ1-6
CASSLEARRGNTIYF	TGCGCCAGCAGCTTGGAGGCCCGCCGGGGAAACACCATATATTTT	few	NA	TRBV5-1	TRBJ1-3
CASSLISGQPSPLHF	TGTGCCAGCAGCTTGATCTCCGGACAGCCTTCACCCCTCCACTTT	few	NA	TRBV5-6	TRBJ1-6
CASSPDLREAFF	TGCGCCAGCAGCCCGGACCTGAGGGAAGCTTTCTTT	few	NA	TRBV5-1	TRBJ1-1
CASSLDPWTELNTEAFF	TGTGCCAGCAGCTTAGACCCCTGGACGGAATTGAACACTGAAGCTTTCTTT	few	NA	TRBV11-2	TRBJ1-1
CSVEDLMGLSEMQFF	TGCAGCGTTGAAGATCTTATGGGACTATCCGAGATGCAGTTCTTC	few	TRBD2	TRBV29-1	TRBJ2-1
CSVEEIRTSGSSDTQYF	TGCAGCGTTGAAGAAATAAGGACTAGCGGGAGTTCAGATACGCAGTATTTT	few	TRBD2	TRBV29-1	TRBJ2-3
CASSMTGGFQETQYF	TGTGCCAGCAGTATGACAGGGGGGTTCCAAGAGACCCAGTACTTC	many	TRBD1	TRBV12-3/TRBV12-4	TRBJ2-5
CASTLSDRGTEAFF	TGTGCCAGCACCTTGTCTGACAGGGGCACTGAAGCTTTCTTT	NA	TRBD1	TRBV6-2/TRBV6-3	TRBJ1-1
CASSLDSLGTDTQYF	TGTGCCAGCAGCTTAGACTCCCTCGGGACAGATACGCAGTATTTT	few	NA	TRBV7-9	TRBJ2-3
CASGNLLNEQFF	TGTGCCAGCGGTAATCTCCTCAATGAGCAGTTCTTC	NA	NA	TRBV5-5	TRBJ2-1
CSVGRQTNTEAFF	TGCAGCGTTGGGAGACAGACGAACACTGAAGCTTTCTTT	NA	NA	TRBV29-1	TRBJ1-1
CAIKASGVNNEQFF	TGTGCCATCAAGGCCAGCGGGGTTAACAATGAGCAGTTCTTC	NA	TRBD2	TRBV10-3	TRBJ2-1
CAWNGRNEKLFF	TGTGCCTGGAACGGCAGAAATGAAAAACTGTTTTTT	NA	NA	TRBV30	TRBJ1-4
CASSLEMSSNTYEQYF	TGCGCCAGCAGCTTGGAGATGTCGTCCAACACCTACGAGCAGTACTTC	NA	NA	TRBV5-1	TRBJ2-7
CSAFGQSNTEAFF	TGCAGTGCATTCGGACAGTCGAACACTGAAGCTTTCTTT	few	NA	TRBV20-1	TRBJ1-1
CASRAVRDNYGYTF	TGTGCCAGCCGGGCCGTCAGGGACAACTATGGCTACACCTTC	NA	NA	TRBV6-2/TRBV6-3	TRBJ1-2
CASSLDGGGGQETQYF	TGTGCCAGCAGCTTAGACGGCGGGGGAGGTCAAGAGACCCAGTACTTC	few	TRBD2	TRBV7-2	TRBJ2-5
CATSDLGQGASEQFF	TGTGCCACCAGTGATTTGGGACAGGGGGCTAGTGAGCAGTTCTTC	few	TRBD1	TRBV24-1	TRBJ2-1
CSARDGSRGRGVAKNIQYF	TGCAGTGCTAGAGACGGTAGCAGGGGAAGGGGTGTTGCCAAAAACATTCAGTACTTC	few	NA	TRBV20-1	TRBJ2-4
CAWAWTRETQYF	TGTGCCTGGGCATGGACTAGGGAGACCCAGTACTTC	few	TRBD2	TRBV30	TRBJ2-5
CSARGNYNEQFF	TGCAGTGCTAGAGGAAACTACAATGAGCAGTTCTTC	NA	NA	TRBV20-1	TRBJ2-1
CASSYKMNTGELFF	TGTGCCAGCAGTTATAAGATGAACACCGGGGAGCTGTTTTTT	few	NA	TRBV6-5	TRBJ2-2
CASSQDEGQGNEQYF	TGTGCCAGCAGCCAAGACGAGGGACAGGGAAACGAGCAGTACTTC	many	TRBD1	TRBV4-2	TRBJ2-7
CAWSREIQETQYF	TGTGCCTGGAGCAGAGAGATCCAAGAGACCCAGTACTTC	NA	NA	TRBV30	TRBJ2-5
CASSLTGAMGGANVLTF	TGTGCCAGCAGTTTGACAGGGGCGATGGGTGGGGCCAACGTCCTGACTTTC	few	TRBD1	TRBV28	TRBJ2-6
CASSFVGLALNEQFF	TGTGCCAGCAGTTTCGTCGGACTAGCGCTCAATGAGCAGTTCTTC	few	TRBD2	TRBV12-3/TRBV12-4	TRBJ2-1
CSASYAKSGNTIYF	TGCAGTGCTAGTTACGCGAAATCTGGAAACACCATATATTTT	NA	NA	TRBV20-1	TRBJ1-3
CASSLFPGDQPQHF	TGTGCCAGCAGCTTGTTTCCGGGGGATCAGCCCCAGCATTTT	NA	NA	TRBV7-2	TRBJ1-5